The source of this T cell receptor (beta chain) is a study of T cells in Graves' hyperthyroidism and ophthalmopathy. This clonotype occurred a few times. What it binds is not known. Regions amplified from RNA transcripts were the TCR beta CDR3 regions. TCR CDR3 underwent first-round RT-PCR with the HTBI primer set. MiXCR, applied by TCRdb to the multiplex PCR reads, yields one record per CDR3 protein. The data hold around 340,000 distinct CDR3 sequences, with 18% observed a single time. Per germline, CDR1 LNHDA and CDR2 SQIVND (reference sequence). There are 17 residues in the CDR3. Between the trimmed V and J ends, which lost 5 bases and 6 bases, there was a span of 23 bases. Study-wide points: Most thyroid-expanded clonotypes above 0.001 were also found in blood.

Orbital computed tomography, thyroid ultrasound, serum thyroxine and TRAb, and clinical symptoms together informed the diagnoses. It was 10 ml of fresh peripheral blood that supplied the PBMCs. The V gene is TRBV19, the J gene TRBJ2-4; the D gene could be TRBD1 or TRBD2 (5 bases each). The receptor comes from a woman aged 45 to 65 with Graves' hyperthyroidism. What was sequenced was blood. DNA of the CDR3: TGTGCCAGTAGTCGGGACGGGGACCCCCTCTCGAGAAACATTCAGTACTTC. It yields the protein CASSRDGDPLSRNIQYF.